This T cell receptor (beta chain) was observed in a study of tumor and adjacent non-tumor tissue in lung cancer (dated by TCRdb to 2016 to 2019). Context from the whole study: Patients with adenocarcinoma (about 12), squamous cell carcinoma (2) and small cell lung cancer (1) were included in the cohort. Sequencing produced about 130 million productive TCRbeta reads in total, an average of around 4.2 million reads per sample. The 15 enrolled patients, of whom approximately 10 were men and 5 were women, were aged about 31 to 80 years and were diagnosed with TNM stage I to III disease. Bulk TCRbeta repertoires were compared between lung tumor tissue and matched distant non-tumor lung tissue obtained from 15 lung cancer patients. TCRbeta CDR3 sequencing was performed on thirty paired specimens, with one tumor sample and one normal lung sample collected per patient.

Spanning cysteine to phenylalanine, the CDR3 consists of 16 amino acids. The sequence is cut down to CDR3 DNA, 48 bases in frame from base 1. CDR1 and CDR2, looked up from the germline V gene (reference sequence), are SGHAT and FQDESV. At the junction V is shortened by 5 bases and J by 0 bases, with 11 bases in between. On the study overall, not on this receptor specifically: Younger patients had significantly higher TCR diversity, and higher tumor TCR diversity was associated with shorter overall and disease-free survival. The methods do not name the sequencing platform or mention unique molecular identifiers. The top 100 clones accounted for a significantly larger cumulative portion of the repertoire in normal lung than in tumor tissue. Only 15 or so patients were included in the cohort, and the need for larger samples and more detailed clinical data was noted by the authors. TCR diversity (inverse Simpson) was significantly higher in tumor than in normal lung tissue (roughly 430 vs 170, P = 0.0075, Mann-Whitney U test). Peripheral blood was not sequenced, so blood TCRbeta repertoires in these lung cancer patients were not examined.

Receptors were amplified or captured by multiplex PCR. Sequencing was performed on an Illumina HiSeq 2500. TCRbeta libraries were constructed through three rounds of nested PCR with primers (Table S4) according to protocols adapted from ARM-PCR. Before sequencing, PCR products of 200-500 bp were cut from the gel and purified using the QIAquick gel extraction kit. On the study's bioinformatics: Reads were cleaned using Trimmomatic, were merged into complete CDR3 sequences using FLASH, and were assigned to V(D)J germline segments using MiTCR. VDJtools was used to compute clonal diversity as the inverse Simpson's index. A read counted as productive if the sequence was in-frame and lacked a premature stop codon. TCRdb's own reprocessing of the public reads used fastp at Q25 and MiXCR and kept productive beta chains. Duplicate CDR3 protein sequences are folded into a single record with the most common DNA and genes. The V and J calls were not made by the authors but by TCRdb's processing. The sample profile shows 60,000 to 65,000 distinct CDR3 sequences; about 61% of them were found once. 25% to 35% of the sample goes to the ten largest clones.

This clonotype was counted ten times or more. Its target antigen remains unknown. No base-level quality is on record; no much larger clone is a single base apart. RNA was extracted from bulk unsorted tissue and checked for quality with a NanoDrop ND-1000 and an Agilent 2100. Distant non-tumor tissue taken more than 3 cm from the tumor edge was used as the normal lung sample. Donors were newly diagnosed lung cancer patients admitted for thoracic surgery in China between August and November 2014, without prior chemotherapy. Patients with previous radiotherapy or chemotherapy, or with another concurrent cancer, were excluded from the study. Surgical tissue pieces of roughly 1-2.2 cm3 were preserved in RNAlater solution and were kept at -80 degrees C until use.

Source material: distant non-tumor lung tissue. The V and J segments used are TRBV11-1 and TRBJ2-6; the D gene remains uncertain. This sequence was found in a man aged 70-80 years with non-small cell lung cancer. The CDR3 amino acid sequence is: CASSQPRPSGANVLTF. The nucleotide sequence is TGTGCCAGCAGCCAACCGAGGCCCTCTGGGGCCAACGTCCTGACTTTC.